This T cell receptor (beta chain) stems from a study of graft-versus-host responses after intestinal transplantation. The overall study: Anti-thymocyte globulin induction was given to all recipients, followed by tacrolimus and steroids for around three years. Regarding the study as a whole: Individuals who had graft-donor T cell macrochimerism had allografts that showed high graft-versus-host to host-versus-graft clonal ratios. Association was observed between peak circulating GvH clone levels and early post-transplant HvG declines. Recipient marrow contained GvH clones, some of which appeared first in ileum or blood.

Using immunoSEQ multiplex PCR, the repertoire was profiled, and TCRdb retains in-frame clones only, with some absent. The data show about 97,000 clones, 85% to 95% seen once. The sample holds one count of this clone. Its antigen is unknown. This CDR3 has 18 amino acids. CDR1 KGHSH and CDR2 LQKENI come from the germline V gene. V was clipped by 2 bases and J by 5 bases; unmatched bases: 16. The sample was unstimulated CD8+ T cells sorted from spleen or lymph node cells, taken before transplant. The rearrangement links TRBV18 to TRBJ2-5; 8 bases are a match to TRBD2. The receptor was derived from a human donor who was the organ donor for an intestinal transplant. CDR3 sequence (DNA): TGTGCCAGCTCACCAGAGTCTACCAGCGGGAGAATTTGGGAGACCCAGTACTTC. This translates into CASSPESTSGRIWETQYF. The variable domain in full, with the rest retrieved from reference TRBV18 and TRBJ2-5, is NAGVMQNPRHLVRRRGQEARLRCSPMKGHSHVYWYRQLPEEGLKFMVYLQKENIIDESGMPKERFSAEFPKEGPSILRIQQVVRGDSAAYFCASSPESTSGRIWETQYFGPGTRLLVL.